Following are 27 T cell receptor beta chains from one sample sequenced in a study of early T cells in non-severe SARS-CoV-2 infection. TCRdb fed the 5' RACE reads into MiXCR, producing one record per CDR3 protein. The sample records roughly 62,000 distinct CDR3 sequences, more than 7% being singletons. The sample was whole blood. All receptors come from an adult who was a healthcare worker with PCR-confirmed SARS-CoV-2 infection or an uninfected control (not recorded which).

In this sample, this clonotype turned up many times. The chain employs TRBV7-7 and TRBJ2-1; tentatively, D is TRBD1 or TRBD2 (5 bases each). This CDR3 is built from 14 residues. Germline loops: CDR1 SSHAT, CDR2 FNYEAQ (reference sequence). The V end lost 1 base, the J end lost 10 bases, and 14 bases lay between the germline ends. CDR3 region: CASSLGKGRGEQFF. CDR3 DNA sequence: TGTGCCAGCAGCTTAGGGAAGGGACGGGGCGAGCAGTTCTTC.

The J gene is TRBJ2-1, the V gene TRBV25-1, with TRBD1 matching over 9 bases. Germline V CDR1 and CDR2: MGHDK, SYGVNS. The junction had 2 bases not matched to a gene; V was cut back by 6 bases and J by 2 bases. The length of the CDR3 is 14 residues. As DNA, the CDR3 is TGTGCCAGCAGAAGACAGGGGGCCTACAATGAGCAGTTCTTC. It is translated as CASRRQGAYNEQFF.

This clonotype was seen a few times. The chain couples TRBV3-1 to TRBJ2-2; either TRBD1 or TRBD2 may supply D (5 bases each). Germline lookup yields CDR1 LGHDT and CDR2 YNNKEL (reference sequence). V gave up 3 bases and J gave up 6 bases, with 5 bases separating them. The CDR3 sequence is 12 residues long. CDR3 sequence (DNA): TGTGCCAGCAGCCAGGGACCCGGGGAGCTGTTTTTT. Its translation: CASSQGPGELFF.

There are a few counts of this clonotype. This chain links TRBV28 with TRBJ2-3; maybe TRBD1 (6 bases). Germline CDR1 is MDHEN and CDR2 is SYDVKM. This CDR3 has 14 residues. V lost 5 bases to trimming and J lost 0 bases, with 9 bases between them. The CDR3 spells CASSPRGSTDTQYF. The CDR3 coding sequence is TGTGCCAGCAGTCCCAGGGGAAGCACAGATACGCAGTATTTT.

This clonotype was observed a few times. This chain uses TRBV5-4 with TRBJ2-5; no reliable D call. This CDR3 region has 13 residues. V was cut by 3 bases and J by 2 bases, with 8 bases left in between. Germline loops: CDR1 SGHNT, CDR2 YYREEE (reference sequence). CDR3 sequence: CASSSPEQETQYF. DNA of the CDR3: TGTGCCAGCAGCTCCCCAGAACAAGAGACCCAGTACTTC.

This clonotype occurred a few times. V gene TRBV7-3 combines with J gene TRBJ2-7, with 8 bases aligning to TRBD2. Germline-derived CDR1 and CDR2 are SGHTA and FQGTGA. The V segment lost 5 bases and the J segment 2 bases; nucleotides outside the gene matches: 5. CDR3 size: 14 residues. The CDR3 DNA sequence: TGTGCCAGCAGCATTAGCGGGAACACCTACGAGCAGTACTTC. This translates into CASSISGNTYEQYF. Full variable domain (remainder filled in from reference TRBV7-3 and TRBJ2-7): GAGVSQTPSNKVTEKGKYVELRCDPISGHTALYWYRQSLGQGPEFLIYFQGTGAADDSGLPNDRFFAVRPEGSVSTLKIQRTERGDSAVYLCASSISGNTYEQYFGPGTRLTVT.

The rearrangement links TRBV27 to TRBJ2-5, with a weak D call TRBD2 (5 bases). CDR1 and CDR2 from the germline V gene are MNHEY and SMNVEV (reference sequence). The V and J ends lost 2 bases and 7 bases respectively, with 11 bases between them. The CDR3 sequence is 13 residues long. CDR3 bases: TGTGCCAGCAGTTTAGGGCCACTAGGGACCCAGTACTTC. Translated: CASSLGPLGTQYF.

This clonotype counts as medium-sized (0.01 to 0.1%). The chain carries TRBV11-2 and TRBJ1-2; a possible D gene is TRBD1 (5 bases). The CDR3 is 15 amino acids. The germline V and J ends were trimmed by 4 bases and 2 bases, with 14 bases remaining between them. CDR1 is SGHAT, CDR2 FQNNGV, per germline. CDR3 amino acids: CASSSPRTPNYGYTF. DNA for the CDR3: TGTGCCAGCAGCTCCCCCCGGACACCGAACTATGGCTACACCTTC.

CDR3 sequence (DNA): TGTGCCAGCATTCGGACCGGGACAGGGGTGGCAGATACGCAGTATTTT. This translates into CASIRTGTGVADTQYF. The rearrangement uses TRBV28 and TRBJ2-3; 10 positions match TRBD1. Germline assignment: CDR1 MDHEN and CDR2 SYDVKM. The length of the CDR3 is 16 residues. Losses at the gene ends were 7 bases for V and 4 bases for J; bases not matched to a gene: 11.

This clonotype was picked up many times. The chain employs TRBV20-1 and TRBJ1-5; D not certain. The V end was cut by 0 bases, the J end by 0 bases, with 6 bases between. Germline V CDR1 and CDR2: DFQATT, SNEGSKA (reference sequence). The CDR3 is 14 residues long. In DNA form, the CDR3 reads TGCAGTGCTAGAGAGGGTAGTAGCAATCAGCCCCAGCATTTT. Protein sequence: CSAREGSSNQPQHF.

This clonotype was seen ten or more times. The chain recombines TRBV12-5 with TRBJ2-1; 10 nucleotides line up with TRBD1. Germline V gene lookup returns CDR1 LGHNT and CDR2 FRNRAP. With V trimmed by 5 bases and J by 4 bases, 5 bases remained unmatched. The length of the CDR3 is 15 residues. Here the CDR3 DNA reads TGTGCTAGTGGTCCACCGGGACAGGGGTACAATGAGCAGTTCTTC. Protein sequence: CASGPPGQGYNEQFF.

This clonotype was seen ten or more times. The chain links TRBV5-1 to TRBJ2-1, with unresolved D. V was shortened by 0 bases and J by 7 bases, with 8 bases between the two germline ends. This CDR3 has 13 amino acids. Looked up from germline, CDR1 is SGHRS and CDR2 is YFSETQ. The CDR3 DNA reads TGCGCCAGCAGCTTGGAGCTTGCGAATGAGCAGTTCTTC. Translation gives CASSLELANEQFF.

The CDR3 is CASSFERDVPWEQYF. The CDR3 bases are TGTGCCAGCAGTTTCGAGCGGGACGTGCCCTGGGAGCAGTACTTC. V usage is TRBV28 and J usage is TRBJ2-7; TRBD2 agrees at 7 bases. Germline CDR1 is MDHEN and CDR2 is SYDVKM. CDR3 length: 15 amino acids. Trimming removed 3 bases from V and 7 bases from J; junction bases left unmatched: 12.

There are many counts of this clonotype. This chain uses TRBV10-3 with TRBJ2-1; D is uncertain. Germline V gene lookup returns CDR1 ENHRY and CDR2 SYGVKD. The V and J ends lost 2 bases and 5 bases respectively, with 10 bases between them. The CDR3 is made up of 14 amino acids. The CDR3 here is CAISEIRADNEQFF. CDR3 coding DNA: TGTGCCATCAGTGAGATCCGGGCAGACAATGAGCAGTTCTTC.

Only a few counts were recorded for this clonotype. The V and J genes are TRBV11-2 and TRBJ2-6; D unclear. Germline values: CDR1 SGHAT, CDR2 FQNNGV. The ends were cut back, 1 base at V and 2 bases at J, with 6 bases in the middle. This CDR3 has 15 residues. CDR3 nucleotides: TGTGCCAGCAGCTTAGTTAGGGCTGGGGCCAACGTCCTGACTTTC. Translated: CASSLVRAGANVLTF.

This clonotype came up a few times. The chain has TRBV7-3 and TRBJ2-2; 7 bases map to TRBD2. The CDR3 is 14 amino acids. The V segment lost 5 bases and the J segment 6 bases; nucleotides outside the gene matches: 6. Germline CDR1 SGHTA, CDR2 FQGTGA. The CDR3 loop reads CASSPGLGAGELFF. Here the CDR3 DNA reads TGTGCCAGCAGCCCCGGACTAGGTGCCGGGGAGCTGTTTTTT.

This clonotype was seen ten or more times. This chain joins TRBV5-4 and TRBJ1-2; no reliable D call. Trimming left V 4 bases short and J 0 bases short, with 10 bases between. From germline, CDR1 is SGHNT and CDR2 YYREEE (reference sequence). The CDR3 covers 14 residues. The DNA of the CDR3 is TGTGCCAGCAGCCCCCCCAGTTCTAACTATGGCTACACCTTC. It is translated as CASSPPSSNYGYTF. Together with reference TRBV5-4 and TRBJ1-2, the CDR3 gives the full variable domain: ETGVTQSPTHLIKTRGQQVTLRCSSQSGHNTVSWYQQALGQGPQFIFQYYREEENGRGNFPPRFSGLQFPNYSSELNVNALELDDSALYLCASSPPSSNYGYTFGSGTRLTVV.

This clonotype was counted at least ten times. The chain has TRBV20-1 and TRBJ2-4; D perhaps matches TRBD2 (5 bases). The germline V and J ends were trimmed by 0 bases and 0 bases, with 12 bases remaining between them. Germline CDR1 reads DFQATT; CDR2 reads SNEGSKA (reference sequence). This CDR3 is 16 amino acids long. CDR3 region: CSAREWETLAKNIQYF. The CDR3 nucleotides are TGCAGTGCTAGAGAGTGGGAGACACTAGCCAAAAACATTCAGTACTTC.

This clonotype was observed many times. The rearrangement joins TRBV6-1 to TRBJ1-5; perhaps TRBD1 as D (5 bases). The germline V and J ends were trimmed by 2 bases and 3 bases, with 11 bases remaining between them. The CDR3 contains 15 residues. Looked up from germline, CDR1 is MNHNS and CDR2 is SASEGT. CDR3 DNA: TGTGCCAGCAGTGAACGGACAATGAACAATCAGCCCCAGCATTTT. Its protein product is CASSERTMNNQPQHF.

This clonotype appeared a few times. The genes are TRBV2 and TRBJ2-7, with 8 bases lining up with TRBD2. This CDR3 has 15 amino acids. Losses at the gene ends were 8 bases for V and 2 bases for J; bases not matched to a gene: 11. Per germline, CDR1 SNHLY and CDR2 FYNNEI. The CDR3 nucleotides are TGTGCCAGCCAAGTTAAACTAGCGGCTACCTACGAGCAGTACTTC. It yields the protein CASQVKLAATYEQYF. The entire variable domain, with the rest obtained from reference TRBV2 and TRBJ2-7, is as follows: EPEVTQTPSHQVTQMGQEVILRCVPISNHLYFYWYRQILGQKVEFLVSFYNNEISEKSEIFDDQFSVERPDGSNFTLKIRSTKLEDSAMYFCASQVKLAATYEQYFGPGTRLTVT.

There are many counts of this clonotype. The genes are TRBV28 and TRBJ1-1; D remains unclear. The CDR3 totals 14 residues. From germline, CDR1 is MDHEN and CDR2 SYDVKM. Between the trimmed V and J ends, which lost 5 bases and 8 bases, there was a span of 18 bases. In DNA form, the CDR3 reads TGTGCCAGCAGTACCCCCGCAAGGGCGGTCGAAGCTTTCTTT. Translated: CASSTPARAVEAFF.

This clonotype has at least ten counts. The V call is TRBV20-1, the J call TRBJ2-7, with TRBD1 as a possible D gene (5 bases). Per germline, CDR1 DFQATT and CDR2 SNEGSKA (reference sequence). V was shortened by 0 bases and J by 3 bases, with 12 bases between the two germline ends. The CDR3 is 14 amino acids. DNA of the CDR3: TGCAGTGCTAGAGATCTGGGGCAGAGCTACGAGCAGTACTTC. It codes for CSARDLGQSYEQYF.

The J gene is TRBJ1-2, the V gene TRBV25-1; D is uncertain. The V end was cut by 1 base, the J end by 5 bases, with 8 bases between. The CDR3 is 13 amino acids. Germline CDR1 and CDR2: MGHDK and SYGVNS. The CDR3 nucleotides are TGTGCCAGCAGTGAATTAACTGCATATGGCTACACCTTC. It specifies CASSELTAYGYTF.

The sample holds many counts of this clonotype. The V call is TRBV12-3 or TRBV12-4, the J call TRBJ2-2; 7 nucleotides line up with TRBD1. The CDR3 is 18 residues long. Trimming cost V 8 bases and J 1 base; bases outside gene matches: 16. Here the CDR3 DNA reads TGTGCCAGCCATCGTGTGGCCCGACAGGGCATGAACACCGGGGAGCTGTTTTTT. It is translated as CASHRVARQGMNTGELFF.

V and J are TRBV19 and TRBJ2-5; 12 bases match TRBD2. Germline V gene lookup returns CDR1 LNHDA and CDR2 SQIVND (reference sequence). The CDR3 length is 15 residues. V was clipped by 5 bases and J by 2 bases; unmatched bases: 3. The CDR3 DNA reads TGTGCCAGTAGTGCCCTAGCGGGAGGGCAAGAGACCCAGTACTTC. Its translation is CASSALAGGQETQYF.

This chain uses TRBV5-8 with TRBJ2-7; D is perhaps TRBD1 (5 bases). CDR3 length: 13 amino acids. Trimming removed 0 bases from V and 5 bases from J, with 9 bases in between. CDR1 and CDR2 from the germline V gene are SGHTS and YDEGEE. CDR3 amino acids: CASSLGTSHEQYF. The CDR3 bases are TGTGCCAGCAGCTTGGGGACAAGTCACGAGCAGTACTTC.

This clonotype has a count of ten or more. DNA of the CDR3: TGTGCCAGCAGTTTCGGACAGGTCTACAATGAGCAGTTCTTC. This encodes CASSFGQVYNEQFF. This rearrangement joins TRBV28 to TRBJ2-1, with TRBD1 identical over 7 bases. The CDR3 extends over 14 amino acids. Trimming took 3 bases from V and 3 from J; bases not matched to a gene: 2. Germline assignment: CDR1 MDHEN and CDR2 SYDVKM.